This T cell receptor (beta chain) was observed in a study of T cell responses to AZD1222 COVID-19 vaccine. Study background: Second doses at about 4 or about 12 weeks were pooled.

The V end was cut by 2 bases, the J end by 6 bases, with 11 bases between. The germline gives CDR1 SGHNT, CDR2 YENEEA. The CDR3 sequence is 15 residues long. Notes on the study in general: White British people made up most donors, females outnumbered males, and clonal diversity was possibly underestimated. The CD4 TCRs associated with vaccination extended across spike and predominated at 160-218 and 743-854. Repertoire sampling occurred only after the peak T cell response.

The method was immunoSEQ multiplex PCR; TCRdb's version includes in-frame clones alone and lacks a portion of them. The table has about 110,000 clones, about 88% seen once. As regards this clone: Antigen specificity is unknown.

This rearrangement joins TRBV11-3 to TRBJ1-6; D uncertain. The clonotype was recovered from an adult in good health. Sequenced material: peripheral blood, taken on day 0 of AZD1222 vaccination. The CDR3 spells CASSLLPAANSPLHF. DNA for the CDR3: TGTGCCAGCAGCTTATTGCCTGCGGCTAATTCACCCCTCCACTTT.